The 29 T cell receptor beta chains presented below share a single source sample, sequenced in a study of blood T cell repertoires in COVID-19. TCRdb's table, derived via immunoSEQ multiplex PCR, lists solely in-frame clones and lacks some. Of fewer than 90,000 clones in the sample, roughly 88% are singletons; the top ten hold roughly 0.51%. What was sequenced was peripheral blood. The receptors shown here come from a man between 60 and 75 years old with acute or convalescent COVID-19.

The chain employs TRBV7-2 and TRBJ1-5; D is uncertain. The germline CDR1 and CDR2 sequences are SGHTA and FQGNSA. V dropped 5 bases and J dropped 3 bases, with 11 bases sitting between them. This CDR3 has 14 amino acids. The CDR3 DNA reads as TGTGCCAGCAGCCGCTGGCCGCACAATCAGCCCCAGCATTTT. This codes for CASSRWPHNQPQHF.

The chain combines TRBV5-5 with TRBJ2-3; 8 nucleotides line up with TRBD1. With 0 bases clipped from V and 6 bases from J, the junction kept 6 bases outside the gene matches. From germline, CDR1 is SGHKS and CDR2 YYEKEE (reference sequence). The CDR3 loop spans 15 amino acids. The CDR3 region has the DNA TGTGCCAGCAGCTTGGGGGACAGGTTTTTGGATACGCAGTATTTT. Its protein product is CASSLGDRFLDTQYF.

The V and J genes are TRBV11-2 and TRBJ2-1; 11 bases are a match to TRBD2. The CDR3 sequence is 17 residues long. Germline loops: CDR1 SGHAT, CDR2 FQNNGV. With 5 bases clipped from V and 0 bases from J, the junction kept 6 bases outside the gene matches. The DNA of the CDR3 is TGTGCCAGCAGCGTGACTAGCGGGGTTCGCTCCTACAATGAGCAGTTCTTC. Translating gives CASSVTSGVRSYNEQFF.

V is TRBV13 and J is TRBJ2-2; TRBD1 might be the D (6 bases). Per germline, CDR1 PRHDT and CDR2 FYEKMQ (reference sequence). Trimming took off 6 bases at V and 5 bases at J, with 13 bases between the two ends. The CDR3 length is 14 residues. The CDR3 reads CASSYRVETGELFF. Here the CDR3 DNA reads TGTGCCAGCAGTTACAGGGTAGAGACCGGGGAGCTGTTTTTT.

This clone showed up many times. V and J are TRBV7-3 and TRBJ1-1; 8 bases are shared with TRBD1. The germline V gene encodes CDR1 SGHTA and CDR2 FQGTGA. Unmatched junction bases numbered 7, after V lost 2 bases and J lost 8 bases. CDR3 length: 14 residues. The CDR3 sequence: CASSLWQGAGEAFF. The CDR3 DNA follows: TGTGCCAGCAGCTTATGGCAGGGGGCCGGAGAAGCTTTCTTT.

The chain couples TRBV3-1 (or the pseudogene TRBV3-2) to TRBJ1-6; 12 bases are shared with TRBD1. Germline V gives CDR1 LGHDT, CDR2 YNNKEL (reference sequence). J gave up 5 bases and V 6 bases, and 8 bases lay outside the gene matches. CDR3 length: 17 amino acids. In nucleotides, the CDR3 is TGTGCCAGCAGACCAGGGACAGGGGGCACCCATAATTCACCCCTCCACTTT. Translated, it gives CASRPGTGGTHNSPLHF.

V usage is TRBV19 and J usage is TRBJ2-2; D remains unclear. The CDR3 length is 14 residues. V lost 5 bases and J lost 0, with 7 bases in between. Germline lookup yields CDR1 LNHDA and CDR2 SQIVND (reference sequence). In DNA, the CDR3 is TGTGCCAGTAGTGAACAGTCGAACACCGGGGAGCTGTTTTTT. This codes for CASSEQSNTGELFF.

The chain is built from TRBV6-2 or TRBV6-3 and TRBJ1-4, with 8 nucleotides matching TRBD1. The CDR3 loop spans 14 amino acids. Germline CDR1 is MNHEY and CDR2 is SVGEGT. The junction had 6 bases not matched to a gene; V was cut back by 2 bases and J by 10 bases. The CDR3 loop reads CASSYADRGGKLFF. DNA for the CDR3: TGTGCCAGCAGTTACGCTGACAGGGGAGGAAAACTGTTTTTT.

The gene calls are TRBV5-1 and TRBJ2-7; D remains ambiguous. Per germline, CDR1 SGHRS and CDR2 YFSETQ. The CDR3 consists of 16 residues. Trimming took off 0 bases at V and 0 bases at J, with 13 bases between the two ends. CDR3 in DNA: TGCGCCAGCAGCTTGGCCGATCCGTACTACTCCTACGAGCAGTACTTC. Protein: CASSLADPYYSYEQYF.

This clone has just one count. V gene TRBV30 combines with J gene TRBJ2-5; 7 bases map to TRBD1. The V segment lost 3 bases and the J segment 4 bases; nucleotides outside the gene matches: 2. Looked up from germline, CDR1 is GTSNPN and CDR2 is SVGIG (reference sequence). There are 12 residues in the CDR3. The CDR3 DNA is TGTGCCTGGAGCGCAGGGGGAGAGACCCAGTACTTC. Its protein is CAWSAGGETQYF.

This CDR3 is CASSVFGQGIGSYNEQFF. The CDR3 bases are TGTGCCAGCAGTGTGTTCGGACAGGGGATTGGCTCCTACAATGAGCAGTTCTTC. The V call is TRBV6-1, the J call TRBJ2-1; 9 positions agree with TRBD1. After removal of 4 bases from V and 0 bases from J, the junction contained 10 bases not matched to a gene. The CDR3 covers 18 residues. Germline V gene data show CDR1 as MNHNS and CDR2 as SASEGT.

The genes are TRBV5-1 and TRBJ2-6; 10 positions match TRBD1. The length of the CDR3 is 19 residues. J was trimmed by 0 bases and V by 4 bases; bases with no gene match: 10. Germline CDR1 reads SGHRS; CDR2 reads YFSETQ. The CDR3 DNA reads as TGCGCCAGCAGCCCCTGGACAGGGGGACCTAGCTCTGGGGCCAACGTCCTGACTTTC. Translated, it gives CASSPWTGGPSSGANVLTF.

The chain has TRBV27 and TRBJ2-7; the match to TRBD2 covers 12 bases. The CDR3 totals 14 residues. Trimming cost V 10 bases and J 6 bases; bases outside gene matches: 10. The germline CDR1 and CDR2 sequences are MNHEY and SMNVEV (reference sequence). This CDR3 reads CATKTSGSFGEQYF. As DNA, the CDR3 is TGTGCCACCAAGACTAGCGGGAGTTTTGGCGAGCAGTACTTC.

The chain links TRBV27 to TRBJ1-6; 9 nucleotides align to TRBD1. The CDR3 extends over 14 amino acids. With 7 bases clipped from V and 8 bases from J, the junction kept 6 bases outside the gene matches. Germline values: CDR1 MNHEY, CDR2 SMNVEV (reference sequence). The DNA for the CDR3 is TGTGCCAGCAAGAGTGGGACAGGGTATTCACCCCTCCACTTT. Protein: CASKSGTGYSPLHF.

This sequence joins TRBV11-2 and TRBJ1-1; 8 nucleotides line up with TRBD1. The length of the CDR3 is 15 residues. Germline V CDR1 and CDR2: SGHAT, FQNNGV. The junction had 12 bases not matched to a gene; V was cut back by 5 bases and J by 7 bases. The DNA of the CDR3 is TGTGCCAGCAGCACCGGACAGGGAAGGAGTAGTGAAGCTTTCTTT. Translating gives CASSTGQGRSSEAFF.

The chain couples TRBV24-1 to TRBJ2-3; 11 bases are shared with TRBD2. CDR3 length equals 18 residues. Losses at the gene ends were 0 bases for V and 3 bases for J; bases not matched to a gene: 7. CDR1 and CDR2 (germline): KGHDR, SFDVKD. Here the CDR3 DNA reads TGTGCCACCAGTGATTTGCCGACTACTAGCGGGAGAACAGATACGCAGTATTTT. Translated, it gives CATSDLPTTSGRTDTQYF.

V is TRBV12-3 or TRBV12-4 and J is TRBJ1-2, with D uncertain. The CDR3 consists of 13 residues. Trimming removed 3 bases at V and 2 bases at J, with 7 bases between. The CDR3 spells CASSFNRNYGYTF. The CDR3 nucleotides read TGTGCCAGCAGTTTTAACAGAAACTATGGCTACACCTTC.

The chain has TRBV11-2 and TRBJ2-4; D is perhaps TRBD2 (7 bases). Germline V gene lookup returns CDR1 SGHAT and CDR2 FQNNGV. The V end lost 6 bases, the J end lost 0 bases, and 21 bases lay between the germline ends. The CDR3 runs 18 residues. The CDR3 DNA is TGTGCCAGCAGTTCAAGGGGGGGGAGGCCCCTAGCCAAAAACATTCAGTACTTC. As protein: CASSSRGGRPLAKNIQYF.

The CDR3 is CASSKGQGDTYGYTF. The CDR3 region has the DNA TGTGCCAGCAGCAAGGGACAGGGGGATACCTATGGCTACACCTTC. The chain is built from TRBV5-4 and TRBJ1-2; 11 nucleotides align to TRBD1. The CDR3 length is 15 residues. Germline V lookup: CDR1 SGHNT, CDR2 YYREEE (reference sequence). Trimming took 4 bases from V and 4 from J; bases not matched to a gene: 6.

V gene TRBV9 combines with J gene TRBJ2-2, with 9 bases lining up with TRBD1. This CDR3 has 15 residues. V was pared by 4 bases and J by 3 bases, with 4 bases of the junction left unmatched. Germline V gene sequence: CDR1 SGDLS, CDR2 YYNGEE. The chain's CDR3 is CASSLRTGDTGELFF. The CDR3 DNA sequence: TGTGCCAGCAGCCTCAGGACAGGGGACACCGGGGAGCTGTTTTTT.

V and J are TRBV11-2 and TRBJ2-3; weak D call: TRBD2 (6 bases). This CDR3 contains 17 residues. V was trimmed by 4 bases and J by 0 bases, leaving 17 bases between them. In germline, CDR1 is SGHAT, CDR2 FQNNGV. The CDR3 DNA sequence: TGTGCCAGCAGCTCCAAAGCGGGCAATCCTAGCACAGATACGCAGTATTTT. Protein product: CASSSKAGNPSTDTQYF.

The chain couples TRBV5-1 to TRBJ1-1, with D perhaps TRBD1 (5 bases). Trimming left V 0 bases short and J 2 bases short, with 17 bases between. The CDR3 is 17 amino acids. CDR1 is SGHRS, CDR2 YFSETQ, per germline. CDR3 sequence: CASSLALGETRNTEAFF. The CDR3 nucleotides are TGCGCCAGCAGCTTGGCCTTGGGGGAGACTAGAAACACTGAAGCTTTCTTT.

As DNA, the CDR3 is TGTGCCAGCACTGCAAACACCGGACAGGGAACTATTTATGGCTACACCTTC. This encodes CASTANTGQGTIYGYTF. The chain joins TRBV13 to TRBJ1-2; 8 bases match TRBD1. This CDR3 is 17 amino acids long. Unmatched junction bases numbered 18, after V lost 7 bases and J lost 5 bases. Germline values: CDR1 PRHDT, CDR2 FYEKMQ (reference sequence).

This chain connects TRBV6-5 to TRBJ1-1, with D maybe TRBD1 (6 bases). This CDR3 is built from 11 residues. V was cut by 11 bases and J by 4 bases, with 11 bases left in between. Germline V gene lookup returns CDR1 MNHEY and CDR2 SVGAGI. CDR3 in DNA: TGTGCCTCCGCAGGGGTCACTGAAGCTTTCTTT. It is translated as CASAGVTEAFF.

This chain joins TRBV6-5 and TRBJ2-7; the match to TRBD1 covers 9 bases. V was pared by 6 bases and J by 6 bases, with 12 bases of the junction left unmatched. CDR1 is MNHEY, CDR2 SVGAGI, per germline. The CDR3 is made up of 15 amino acids. In DNA form, the CDR3 reads TGTGCCAGCAGACTTAGCCGGGACAGGGAGGTCGAGCAGTACTTC. Its protein product is CASRLSRDREVEQYF.

The gene calls are TRBV19 and TRBJ1-5, with D uncertain. Germline V gives CDR1 LNHDA, CDR2 SQIVND (reference sequence). V was clipped by 4 bases and J by 0 bases, with 10 bases between them. The CDR3 totals 15 residues. CDR3 nucleotides: TGTGCCAGTAGTACGTGGACTCCTAGCAATCAGCCCCAGCATTTT. Translated: CASSTWTPSNQPQHF.

The chain couples TRBV12-3 or TRBV12-4 to TRBJ2-7; possibly TRBD1 for D (6 bases). The length of the CDR3 is 12 residues. The V end lost 9 bases, the J end lost 0 bases, and 9 bases lay between the germline ends. The CDR3 protein is CASRDNSYEQYF. The CDR3 DNA reads TGTGCCAGTCGGGACAACTCCTACGAGCAGTACTTC.

This clone was found once. The genes are TRBV10-3 and TRBJ1-3, with 7 bases matching TRBD1. After removal of 4 bases from V and 14 bases from J, the junction contained 14 bases not matched to a gene. CDR3 length equals 14 residues. Looked up from germline, CDR1 is ENHRY and CDR2 is SYGVKD. CDR3 region: CAISGNRGPPGLYF. CDR3 bases: TGTGCCATCAGTGGAAACAGGGGACCCCCCGGGTTATATTTT.

This chain links TRBV12-3 or TRBV12-4 with TRBJ1-2; D is unclear. V gave up 3 bases and J gave up 7 bases, with 6 bases separating them. CDR3 length equals 11 residues. For the CDR3, the DNA is TGTGCCAGCAGTTTGGGCCGTGGCTACACCTTC. Translating gives CASSLGRGYTF.